These 30 T cell receptor beta chains were sequenced from one sample in a study of T cell repertoires in cytomegalovirus infection. These receptors have no known antigen. MiXCR was run by TCRdb on the reads, yielding one entry per CDR3 protein. Counted here are 340,000 or so distinct CDR3 sequences, about 25% occurring once; the ten biggest clones make up 10% to 15%. The specimen was cultured PBMCs, collected from culture after CMV antigen stimulation. These receptors all stem from a human donor in good health (CMV status not recorded). Some clones in this sample may be carry-over from other donors' samples.

For this clonotype: Relative to the germline gene, one junction end is altered; a read error may explain this. V usage is TRBV18 and J usage is TRBJ1-4, with 8 bases fitting TRBD1. Germline loops: CDR1 KGHSH, CDR2 LQKENI. The CDR3 sequence is 13 residues long. CDR3 DNA sequence: TGTGCCAGCTCACCTGAGCAGGGGGCGGCTCCCCATTTT. It encodes CASSPEQGAAPHF.

This clonotype occurred many times. The CDR3 coding sequence is TGTGCCAGCAGCTTATCGGCGACAGGGGAAGGCCAAGAGACCCAGTACTTC. Residues: CASSLSATGEGQETQYF. V usage is TRBV7-2 and J usage is TRBJ2-5; 8 bases line up with TRBD1. The CDR3 contains 17 residues. Germline-derived CDR1 and CDR2 are SGHTA and FQGNSA. Losses at the gene ends were 2 bases for V and 1 base for J; bases not matched to a gene: 9.

The table lists this clonotype with many counts. The chain joins TRBV7-2 to TRBJ2-1; 9 bases map to TRBD1. V shed 4 bases and J 3 bases; nucleotides not matched to a gene: 4. Germline V gene data show CDR1 as SGHTA and CDR2 as FQGNSA. The CDR3 is 15 amino acids. The DNA of the CDR3 is TGTGCCAGCAGCTCCGGACAGGGGCTCTACAATGAGCAGTTCTTC. Translated: CASSSGQGLYNEQFF.

This clonotype occurred a few times. This chain links TRBV4-1 with TRBJ1-1, with TRBD1 identical over 7 bases. Germline CDR1 reads MGHRA; CDR2 reads YSYEKL. The CDR3 has 14 amino acids. J was trimmed by 3 bases and V by 7 bases; bases with no gene match: 8. DNA of the CDR3: TGCGCCAGCAAAACAGGGGTCTCCGACACTGAAGCTTTCTTT. Translated: CASKTGVSDTEAFF.

The chain carries TRBV19 and TRBJ1-1; tentative D call: TRBD1 (6 bases). The CDR3 is 16 amino acids. The ends were cut back, 3 bases at V and 0 bases at J, with 14 bases in the middle. The germline CDR1 and CDR2 sequences are LNHDA and SQIVND (reference sequence). The CDR3 bases are TGTGCCAGTAGTATTATCCAGGGGTTATTGAACACTGAAGCTTTCTTT. Protein: CASSIIQGLLNTEAFF.

This clonotype was detected many times. The rearrangement joins TRBV11-2 to TRBJ2-1; D tentatively reads TRBD1 or TRBD2 (5 bases each). There are 12 residues in the CDR3. CDR1 and CDR2 (germline): SGHAT, FQNNGV. Trimming pared 3 bases from V and 10 bases from J, leaving 10 bases between. CDR3 nucleotide sequence: TGTGCCAGCAGCTTTGTGGGGGACGAGCAGTTCTTC. This sequence encodes CASSFVGDEQFF.

This clonotype was counted only a few times. The V call is TRBV4-3, the J call TRBJ1-2; D gene ambiguous. Deletions cut 0 bases from V and 14 bases from J, with 16 bases between. CDR1 is LGHNA and CDR2 is YSLEER in the germline V gene. CDR3 length: 13 residues. CDR3 DNA sequence: TGCGCCAGCAGCCAAGATTGGAAGGTGGGTTCGACCTTC. The encoded protein is CASSQDWKVGSTF.

This clonotype has at least ten counts. The gene calls are TRBV7-6 and TRBJ2-1, with 10 nucleotides matching TRBD2. Germline V gives CDR1 SGHVS, CDR2 FNYEAQ. J was trimmed by 4 bases and V by 6 bases; bases with no gene match: 9. The CDR3 has 16 residues. CDR3 residues: CASSPPSGSLYNEQFF. Here the CDR3 DNA reads TGTGCCAGCAGTCCTCCTAGCGGGAGCTTGTACAATGAGCAGTTCTTC.

The CDR3 here is CASSLLGASTNTEAFF. Written as DNA, the CDR3 is TGTGCCAGCAGTTTATTGGGCGCTTCCACAAACACTGAAGCTTTCTTT. The V and J genes are TRBV28 and TRBJ1-1, with D unresolved. CDR1 is MDHEN, CDR2 SYDVKM, per germline. V lost 1 base, J lost 2 bases, and 14 bases lay in between. The CDR3 totals 16 residues.

This clonotype was observed at least ten times. The rearrangement joins TRBV15 to TRBJ1-5, with D unresolved. Trimming stripped 0 bases from V and 2 bases from J, with 11 bases between. The CDR3 runs 16 residues. Looked up from germline, CDR1 is LNHNV and CDR2 is YYDKDF (reference sequence). The CDR3 bases are TGTGCCACCAGCAGAGATAGCCCGGAGGGCAATCAGCCCCAGCATTTT. Translated, it gives CATSRDSPEGNQPQHF.

The genes are TRBV7-2 and TRBJ2-1; 10 nucleotides line up with TRBD2. V lost 5 bases to trimming and J lost 0 bases; unmatched junction nucleotides: 4. CDR3 size: 16 residues. Germline CDR1 is SGHTA and CDR2 is FQGNSA. CDR3 DNA sequence: TGTGCCAGCAGCGGATCTAGCGGGAGCTCCTACAATGAGCAGTTCTTC. Translating it yields CASSGSSGSSYNEQFF.

A few counts support this clonotype. The V call is TRBV7-9, the J call TRBJ2-7; D is perhaps TRBD2 (6 bases). The CDR3 sequence is 14 residues long. The V end was cut by 1 base, the J end by 3 bases, with 10 bases between. Germline V gives CDR1 SEHNR, CDR2 FQNEAQ (reference sequence). The CDR3 here is CASSLGAGRYEQYV. CDR3 coding DNA: TGTGCCAGCAGCTTAGGGGCGGGGCGCTACGAGCAGTACGTC.

The rearrangement uses TRBV10-3 and TRBJ1-3, with a possible D match to TRBD1 (5 bases). Germline CDR1 and CDR2: ENHRY and SYGVKD. Trimming took off 8 bases at V and 4 bases at J, with 15 bases between the two ends. This CDR3 spans 14 amino acids. In DNA form, the CDR3 reads TGTGCCATCCGGCACCCAGGGTCCGGAAACACCATATATTTT. Translation gives CAIRHPGSGNTIYF.

This clonotype was detected a few times. V and J are TRBV28 and TRBJ2-7; TRBD1 agrees at 9 bases. CDR1 and CDR2 from the germline V gene are MDHEN and SYDVKM. The ends lost 6 bases at V and 3 bases at J; junction bases unmatched: 15. The CDR3 is 17 amino acids. The CDR3 DNA follows: TGTGCCAGCAGGCCTTTTTGGGACAGGGAAGAGGTCTACGAGCAGTACTTC. Translating gives CASRPFWDREEVYEQYF.

This clonotype was seen more than once but under ten times. The chain has TRBV18 and TRBJ1-5; no definite D call. The CDR3 extends over 13 amino acids. Germline values: CDR1 KGHSH, CDR2 LQKENI. Trimming stripped 2 bases from V and 6 bases from J, with 8 bases between. This CDR3 reads CASSPGVLQPQHF. CDR3 bases: TGTGCCAGCTCACCAGGGGTCCTTCAGCCCCAGCATTTT. Together with reference TRBV18 and TRBJ1-5, the CDR3 gives the full variable domain: NAGVMQNPRHLVRRRGQEARLRCSPMKGHSHVYWYRQLPEEGLKFMVYLQKENIIDESGMPKERFSAEFPKEGPSILRIQQVVRGDSAAYFCASSPGVLQPQHFGDGTRLSIL.

This clonotype was seen a handful of times. The chain recombines TRBV18 with TRBJ2-7; D is unclear. Trimming removed 2 bases at V and 2 bases at J, with 10 bases between. CDR3 size: 14 residues. Germline CDR1 and CDR2: KGHSH and LQKENI. The CDR3 sequence: CASSPGMGTYEQYV. The CDR3 DNA reads TGTGCCAGCTCACCAGGGATGGGCACCTACGAGCAGTACGTC.

This clonotype appeared many times. The chain recombines TRBV7-2 with TRBJ2-1; D call uncertain. Germline V CDR1 and CDR2: SGHTA, FQGNSA. V lost 6 bases to trimming and J lost 6 bases, with 18 bases between them. The CDR3 consists of 15 residues. The CDR3 sequence is CASRRPTPVANEQFF. CDR3 nucleotides: TGTGCCAGCAGACGTCCTACCCCTGTGGCCAATGAGCAGTTCTTC.

In its sample, this clonotype was seen a few times. V usage is TRBV10-3 and J usage is TRBJ1-4; D gene unclear. The germline gives CDR1 ENHRY, CDR2 SYGVKD. CDR3 size: 14 residues. Trimming stripped 3 bases from V and 6 bases from J, with 11 bases between. The CDR3 nucleotides read TGTGCCATCAGTGAACAGCCAGGCGATGAAAAACTGTTTTTT. It specifies CAISEQPGDEKLFF.

This clonotype has a single count. The DNA for the CDR3 is TGCAGTGCTAGTTCAGACACCAATCAGCCCCAGCATTTT. It codes for CSASSDTNQPQHF. J is TRBJ1-5 and V is TRBV20-1; D remains ambiguous. Germline assignment: CDR1 DFQATT and CDR2 SNEGSKA (reference sequence). This CDR3 has 13 residues. The V end lost 3 bases, the J end lost 3 bases, and 9 bases lay between the germline ends.

The V call is TRBV7-6, the J call TRBJ1-3, with a tentative D call TRBD1 (6 bases). CDR1 SGHVS and CDR2 FNYEAQ come from the germline V gene. The CDR3 extends over 17 amino acids. With 5 bases removed from V and 0 bases from J, the gap between germline ends came to 17 bases. The CDR3 DNA reads as TGTGCCAGCAGCAAGGAGACAGGCCTGAGCTCTGGAAACACCATATATTTT. Translating it yields CASSKETGLSSGNTIYF. The whole variable domain, filled in from reference TRBV7-6 and TRBJ1-3, reads GAGVSQSPRYKVTKRGQDVALRCDPISGHVSLYWYRQALGQGPEFLTYFNYEAQQDKSGLPNDRFSAERPEGSISTLTIQRTEQRDSAMYRCASSKETGLSSGNTIYFGEGSWLTVV.

The sample holds a few counts of this clonotype. The chain is built from TRBV27 and TRBJ1-1; 9 bases align to TRBD1. This CDR3 contains 17 residues. J was trimmed by 1 base and V by 4 bases; bases with no gene match: 10. Germline V gene data show CDR1 as MNHEY and CDR2 as SMNVEV (reference sequence). The CDR3 loop is CASSSTHRGLRNTEAFF. The CDR3 DNA sequence: TGTGCCAGCAGTTCCACACACAGGGGGCTTAGGAACACTGAAGCTTTCTTT.

This clonotype was counted many times. V gene TRBV7-2 combines with J gene TRBJ2-3, with D perhaps assigned TRBD1 or TRBD2 (5 bases each). The CDR3 is 16 amino acids. Looked up from germline, CDR1 is SGHTA and CDR2 is FQGNSA. Trimming stripped 2 bases from V and 0 bases from J, with 12 bases between. CDR3 protein: CASSLSLGVSTDTQYF. The CDR3 DNA is TGTGCCAGCAGCTTAAGTCTGGGGGTTAGCACAGATACGCAGTATTTT.

V usage is TRBV25-1 and J usage is TRBJ2-3; TRBD2 matches 11 bases. The V gene's germline CDR1 is MGHDK and CDR2 SYGVNS. The CDR3 extends over 15 amino acids. V lost 2 bases and J lost 4; bases outside the gene matches: 2. CDR3: CASSEGTSGPDTQYF. CDR3 nucleotide sequence: TGTGCCAGCAGTGAAGGGACTAGCGGTCCAGATACGCAGTATTTT.

This clonotype has at least ten counts. The gene calls are TRBV7-2 and TRBJ2-7; 7 nucleotides line up with TRBD1. Trimming cost V 1 base and J 2 bases; bases outside gene matches: 11. Germline values: CDR1 SGHTA, CDR2 FQGNSA. This CDR3 comprises 17 residues. CDR3 coding DNA: TGTGCCAGCAGCTTAGTCCCCGGGACAGTCGGCCCCTACGAGCAGTACGTC. As protein: CASSLVPGTVGPYEQYV.

This clonotype was recorded a few times. The rearrangement links TRBV5-4 to TRBJ1-1, with a possible D match to TRBD1 (5 bases). V shed 0 bases and J shed 4 bases, with 16 bases lying between them. From germline, CDR1 is SGHNT and CDR2 YYREEE (reference sequence). The CDR3 has 16 residues. The CDR3 region has the DNA TGTGCCAGCAGCTTGGGGGGGTTGATGGGGTCCACTGAAGCTTTCTTT. Protein product: CASSLGGLMGSTEAFF.

This chain joins TRBV5-6 and TRBJ2-3; D perhaps matches TRBD1 (7 bases). The CDR3 has 16 residues. Germline V CDR1 and CDR2: SGHDT, YYEEEE. The V end lost 2 bases, the J end lost 4 bases, and 17 bases lay between the germline ends. The CDR3 protein is CASSFIDREVADTQYF. CDR3 DNA sequence: TGTGCCAGCAGCTTTATTGACAGGGAGGTCGCAGATACGCAGTATTTT.

The rearrangement joins TRBV19 to TRBJ1-1; D is perhaps TRBD1 (5 bases). Germline CDR1 and CDR2: LNHDA and SQIVND (reference sequence). Trimming cost V 3 bases and J 4 bases, with 9 bases left between them. The CDR3 runs 13 residues. DNA of the CDR3: TGTGCCAGTAGTATCCGGGGACCCACTGAAGCTTTCTTT. Its translation: CASSIRGPTEAFF.

In this sample, this clonotype turned up a few times. V usage is TRBV2 and J usage is TRBJ2-2; D is undetermined. Germline CDR1 reads SNHLY; CDR2 reads FYNNEI. Trimming pared 4 bases from V and 1 base from J, leaving 7 bases between. This CDR3 has 14 amino acids. CDR3: CASSVAVNTGELFF. The CDR3 DNA is TGTGCCAGCAGTGTGGCAGTGAACACCGGGGAGCTGTTTTTT.

In the case of this clonotype: A much more abundant neighbour one base away suggests this may be a read error. The chain couples TRBV7-8 to TRBJ2-3; D is undetermined. The CDR3 extends over 13 amino acids. The germline CDR1 and CDR2 sequences are SGHVS and FQNEAQ. CDR3 loop: CASSLVPMDTQSF. In nucleotides, the CDR3 is TGTGCCAGCAGCTTAGTGCCTATGGATACGCAGTCTTTT. The full variable domain, rest sourced from reference TRBV7-8 and TRBJ2-3, is GAGVSQSPRYKVAKRGQDVALRCDPISGHVSLFWYQQALGQGPEFLTYFQNEAQLDKSGLPSDRFFAERPEGSVSTLKIQRTQQEDSAVYLCASSLVPMDTQSFGPGTRLTVL.

The rearrangement joins TRBV7-2 to TRBJ2-7, with 8 bases aligning to TRBD1. V gave up 1 base and J gave up 5 bases; unmatched junction bases: 19. This CDR3 has 19 residues. CDR1 is SGHTA and CDR2 is FQGNSA in the germline V gene. The CDR3 DNA follows: TGTGCCAGCAGCTTAGTAGCCCCTAGCTGGGGACAGGAGGCCAACGAGCAGTACTTC. This gives the protein CASSLVAPSWGQEANEQYF.